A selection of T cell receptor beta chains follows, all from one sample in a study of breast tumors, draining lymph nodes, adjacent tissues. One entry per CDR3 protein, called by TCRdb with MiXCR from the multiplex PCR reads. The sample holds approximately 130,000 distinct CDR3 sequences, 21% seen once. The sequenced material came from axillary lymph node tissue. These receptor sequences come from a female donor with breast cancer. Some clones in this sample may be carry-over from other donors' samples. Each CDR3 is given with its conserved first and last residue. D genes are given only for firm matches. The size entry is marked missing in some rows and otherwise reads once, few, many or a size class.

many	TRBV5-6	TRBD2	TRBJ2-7	TGTGCCAGCAGCTTGGAGGTCGGGCTAGCGGGAGTCTCTTCGTCCGGGCAGTACTTC	CASSLEVGLAGVSSSGQYF
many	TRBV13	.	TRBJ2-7	TGTGCCAGCAGCTTAAGTCTAGCTCCGCGGTACGAGCAGTACTTC	CASSLSLAPRYEQYF
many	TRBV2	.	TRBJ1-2	TGTGCCAGCACGCAGGGAACCATCAACTATGGCTACACCTTC	CASTQGTINYGYTF
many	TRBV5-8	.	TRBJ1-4	TGTGCCAGCAGCATCGGGACTGCTAGCCTGTTTTTT	CASSIGTASLFF
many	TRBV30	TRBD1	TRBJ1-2	TGTGCCTGGGGACAGGGGACGATGCGAAATGGCTACACCTTC	CAWGQGTMRNGYTF
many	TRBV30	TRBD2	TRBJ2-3	TGTGCCTGGAGTGTAGGACGGGAGGGCCCCTTAGGAGATACGCAGTATTTT	CAWSVGREGPLGDTQYF
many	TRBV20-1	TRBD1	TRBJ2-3	TGCAGTGCCGCGACAGGGGGGGTCGGCACAGATACGCAGTATTTT	CSAATGGVGTDTQYF
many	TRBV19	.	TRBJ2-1	TGTGCCAGTAGTACCAGGACAGTGGAGCGCTACAATGAGCAGTTCTTC	CASSTRTVERYNEQFF
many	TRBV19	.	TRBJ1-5	TGTGCCAGTACCCCGCTAACTAGGGGCACGTATAGCAATCAGCCCCAGCATTTT	CASTPLTRGTYSNQPQHF
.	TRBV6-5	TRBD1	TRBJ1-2	TGTGCCAGCCTCCGGACAGGATATGGCTACATCTTC	CASLRTGYGYIF
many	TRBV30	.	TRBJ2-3	TGTGCCTGGGGTGGGTGGAATACGCAGTATTTT	CAWGGWNTQYF
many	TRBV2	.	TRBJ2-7	TGTGCCAGCACAGTAGAGGCAGAAACCTACGAGCAGTACTTC	CASTVEAETYEQYF
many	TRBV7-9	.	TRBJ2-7	TGTGCCAGCAGCTTAGTAGGGGGACTCTCCTACGAGCAGTACTTC	CASSLVGGLSYEQYF
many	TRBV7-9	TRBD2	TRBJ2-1	TGTGCCAGCAGCCCCAGGACTAGCGGGAACCTCTACAATGAGCAGTTCTTC	CASSPRTSGNLYNEQFF
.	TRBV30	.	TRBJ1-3	TGTGCCTGGGGTGTCAACACCATATATTTT	CAWGVNTIYF
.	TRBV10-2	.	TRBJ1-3	TGCGCCAGCAAAGGGTCGGGTGACACCATATATTTT	CASKGSGDTIYF
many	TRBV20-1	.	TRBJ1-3	TGCAGTGCTCCGGACGTGGGAAACACCATATATTTT	CSAPDVGNTIYF
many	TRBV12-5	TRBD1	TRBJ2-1	TGTGCTAGTGGTTTGGGAATGACAGGGGGCTCCTACAATGAGCAGTTCTTC	CASGLGMTGGSYNEQFF
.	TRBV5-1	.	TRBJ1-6	TGCGCCAGCAGCTTAGAAGTTAGTGGGACTGGTAATTCACCCCTCCACTTT	CASSLEVSGTGNSPLHF
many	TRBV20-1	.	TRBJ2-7	TGCAGTGCTAGAAGGACTAATAATCGCGAGCAGTACTTC	CSARRTNNREQYF
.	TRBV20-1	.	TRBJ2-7	TGCAGTGCTGTGAGGGAGAGTCCCGCTTACGAGCAGTACTTC	CSAVRESPAYEQYF
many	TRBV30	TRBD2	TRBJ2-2	TGTGCCTGGAGTGGGACTAGCGGGAGAAGGGTTACCGGGGAGCTGTTTTTT	CAWSGTSGRRVTGELFF
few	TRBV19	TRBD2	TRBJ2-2	TGTGCCAGTAATGAAGCGGGGGTGAACACCGGGGAGCTGTTTTTT	CASNEAGVNTGELFF
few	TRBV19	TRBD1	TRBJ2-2	TGTGCCAGTAGTAATATAGATGCCCGGACAGGGTTCACCGGGGAGCTGTTTTTT	CASSNIDARTGFTGELFF
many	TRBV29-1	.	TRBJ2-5	TGCAGCGTTGGCTCCGGGGAGACCCAGTACTTC	CSVGSGETQYF
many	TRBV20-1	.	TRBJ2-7	TGCAGTGCTAGACAGGCCTACGGGCAGTACTTC	CSARQAYGQYF
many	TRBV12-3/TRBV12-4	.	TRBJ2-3	TGTGCCAGCAGCAGAGCGGTGGGGGCCACAGATACGCAGTATTTT	CASSRAVGATDTQYF
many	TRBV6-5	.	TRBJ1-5	TGTGCCAGCAGTCCCCGGGGGACTTATAGCAATCAGCCCCAGCATTTT	CASSPRGTYSNQPQHF
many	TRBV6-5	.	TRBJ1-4	TGTGCCAGCAGCCGAAAATGGGGAGGGAATGAAAAACTGTTTTTT	CASSRKWGGNEKLFF
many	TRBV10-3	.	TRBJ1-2	TGTGCCATCAGTGAGGGTCTGAGAAACTATGGCTACACCTTC	CAISEGLRNYGYTF
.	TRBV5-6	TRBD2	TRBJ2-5	TGTGCCAGCAGCTTGGAGCTAGCGGGAAATTGGAAGACCCAGTACTTC	CASSLELAGNWKTQYF
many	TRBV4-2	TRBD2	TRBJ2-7	TGTGCCAGCAGCCAAGCTACTAGCGGAGCTTACGAGCAGTACTTC	CASSQATSGAYEQYF
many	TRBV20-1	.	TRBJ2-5	TGCAGTGCTAGGAAGGGAGGTATGGGAGAGACCCAGTACTTC	CSARKGGMGETQYF
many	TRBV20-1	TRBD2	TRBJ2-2	TGCAGTGCTAGGGATTCAACCGGGACTATAAGGGGCGCCGGGGAGCTGTTTTTT	CSARDSTGTIRGAGELFF
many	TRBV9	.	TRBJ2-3	TGTGCCAGCAGCGCGTATACGACAGATACGCAGTATTTT	CASSAYTTDTQYF
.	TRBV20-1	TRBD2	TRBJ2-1	TGCAGTGCTGCGACTAGCGGGAGTGTCAATGAGCGGTTCTTC	CSAATSGSVNERFF
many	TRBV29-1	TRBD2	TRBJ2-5	TGCAGCGTTGCACCCGGACTAGCGGAAGAGACCCAGTACTTC	CSVAPGLAEETQYF
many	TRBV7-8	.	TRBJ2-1	TGTGCCAGCAGCTTAGTGGCGGGCGCTACGAGAGTAAATGAGCAGTTCTTC	CASSLVAGATRVNEQFF
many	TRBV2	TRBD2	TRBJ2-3	TGTGCCAGCAGTGGGGGGACTAGCGGAGGGGAAGATACGCAGTATTTT	CASSGGTSGGEDTQYF